The clone carrying this T cell receptor (beta chain) was detected a few times. This sample stems from a study of T-cell reconstitution after alpha-beta-depleted transplantation in children. The CDR3 is made up of 12 amino acids. Germline V gives CDR1 SQVTM, CDR2 ANQGSEA. With V trimmed by 6 bases and J by 6 bases, 7 bases remained unmatched. Unique molecular identifiers were incorporated when the TCRbeta library was constructed. MiXCR, run by TCRdb on the PCR reads, gives a single entry per CDR3 protein. The table lists about 270,000 distinct CDR3 sequences, over 8% of them singletons, with 10% in the top ten.

Sequencing used PBMCs from the stem cell graft donor, obtained from the stem cell graft. The chain couples TRBV29-1 to TRBJ2-7, with 8 bases fitting TRBD1. This receptor was obtained from a human donor who donated a stem cell graft to a child with SCID. CDR3 DNA: TGCAGCGTGTCGGCAGGGGGCGTCGAGCAGTACTTC. It codes for CSVSAGGVEQYF.